This T cell receptor beta chain was sequenced in a study of Ad26.COV2.S vaccination and SARS-CoV-2 variants. Across the whole study: Donor was in the COV1001 Ad26.COV2.S trial arm.

Regarding this clone: Its matching antigen is unknown.

This sample's treatment: around 19 received Ad26.COV2.S at low or high dose, single or two shots; about 5 received placebo; per-sample allocation not given. Collection of the samples took place on day 63 after the first injection of vaccine or placebo. Notes on the study in general: Responses of spike-specific T cells (both CD8+ and CD4+) reportedly showed substantial breadth after vaccination. Researchers cautioned that TCR breadth and depth analyses may have underestimated total T cell responses.

The V gene's germline CDR1 is GTSNPN and CDR2 SVGIG (reference sequence). Trimming at V came to 3 bases and at J to 1 base, leaving 2 bases not matched to a gene. This CDR3 has 14 residues. Profiled with immunoSEQ multiplex PCR; TCRdb holds only in-frame clones, not every one. The profile shows fewer than 400,000 clones, 75% to 90% of them singletons. The sequenced sample was peripheral blood, obtained in a trial of Ad26.COV2.S vaccine versus placebo. The clonotype originates from a person aged 18-65 years who received the Ad26.COV2.S COVID-19 vaccine or a placebo. This chain connects TRBV30 to TRBJ2-3; 9 bases line up with TRBD2. CDR3: CAWRPSGGTDTQYF. The CDR3 DNA follows: TGTGCCTGGAGACCTAGCGGGGGCACAGATACGCAGTATTTT. Using reference TRBV30 and TRBJ2-3 for the parts outside the CDR3, the full variable domain is SQTIHQWPATLVQPVGSPLSLECTVEGTSNPNLYWYRQAAGRGLQLLFYSVGIGQISSEVPQNLSASRPQDRQFILSSKKLLLSDSGFYLCAWRPSGGTDTQYFGPGTRLTVL.